Following are 8 T cell receptor beta chains from one sample sequenced in a study of molecular identifiers for immune sequencing clone quantification (dated by TCRdb to 2016 to 2018). Receptor amplification or capture employed PCR. Sequenced using an Illumina HiSeq 4000. TCRdb applied fastp at Q25 and MiXCR to the public reads, then kept only in-frame beta chains. Each CDR3 protein appears once, grouped with its most common genes and DNA. The sample table lists about 65,000 distinct CDR3 sequences, approximately 18% of them with a count of one. About 1.6% of the sample lies in the top ten. What was sequenced was naive CD8+ T cells from blood, with Jurkat cell RNA spiked in. The sample's cell subset or site label is to be understood as: FACS-sorted CD8+CD4-CCR7+CD45RA+ naive T cells. These receptors all come from a human donor in good health. Some libraries in this study had Jurkat cell RNA spiked in.

A few counts support this clonotype. The rearrangement links TRBV20-1 to TRBJ2-1, with TRBD1 as a possible D gene (5 bases). CDR1 DFQATT and CDR2 SNEGSKA come from the germline V gene (reference sequence). This CDR3 is built from 14 residues. Trimming stripped 5 bases from V and 2 bases from J, with 13 bases between. The CDR3 loop reads CSAPQGEAYNEQFF. Written as DNA, the CDR3 is TGCAGTGCTCCCCAGGGTGAAGCCTACAATGAGCAGTTCTTC.

There are many counts of this clonotype. The DNA of the CDR3 is TGTGCCATCAGTGAGTCAGGACCGTACTACGAGCAGTACTTC. This translates into CAISESGPYYEQYF. This sequence joins TRBV10-3 and TRBJ2-7, with D unresolved. The CDR3 totals 14 residues. V was clipped by 0 bases and J by 3 bases, with 9 bases between them. The germline V gene encodes CDR1 ENHRY and CDR2 SYGVKD.

This clonotype occurred many times. The rearrangement joins TRBV29-1 to TRBJ2-5; D is perhaps TRBD1 (5 bases). The CDR3 extends over 13 amino acids. V was trimmed by 5 bases and J by 1 base, leaving 11 bases between them. The V gene's germline CDR1 is SQVTM and CDR2 ANQGSEA. CDR3 loop: CSVPPRAQETQYF. The CDR3 nucleotides read TGCAGCGTTCCCCCCAGGGCCCAAGAGACCCAGTACTTC.

This clonotype was seen more than once but under ten times. The chain carries TRBV27 and TRBJ2-1; no definite D call. Trimming took off 2 bases at V and 5 bases at J, with 7 bases between the two ends. This CDR3 spans 13 amino acids. In germline, CDR1 is MNHEY, CDR2 SMNVEV (reference sequence). Here the CDR3 reads CASSLLGHNEQFF. CDR3 in DNA: TGTGCCAGCAGTTTACTGGGTCACAATGAGCAGTTCTTC.

This clonotype was seen a handful of times. One base away lies a much larger clone, so this may be a sequencing read error. This chain connects TRBV4-3 to TRBJ1-6; D is ambiguous. This CDR3 is built from 14 residues. V gave up 8 bases and J gave up 0 bases, with 8 bases separating them. Germline V CDR1 and CDR2: LGHNA, YSLEER. CDR3 in amino acids: CASGSDSYNSPLHF. CDR3 nucleotides: TGCGCCAGCGGCTCCGACTCCTATAATTCACCCCTCCACTTT.

This clonotype occurred many times. The V call is TRBV29-1, the J call TRBJ1-1; possibly TRBD1 for D (5 bases). The CDR3 has 12 residues. The V end was cut by 5 bases, the J end by 4 bases, with 11 bases between. Germline CDR1 SQVTM, CDR2 ANQGSEA. The CDR3 is CSVYQGGTEAFF. The DNA for the CDR3 is TGCAGCGTTTATCAGGGTGGCACTGAAGCTTTCTTT.

This clonotype was seen many times. This chain uses TRBV12-3 or TRBV12-4 with TRBJ2-3; D gene uncertain. This CDR3 region has 14 residues. V lost 5 bases and J 4 bases, leaving 13 bases between the germline ends. CDR3 residues: CASSPWGGADTQYF. DNA for the CDR3: TGTGCCAGCAGTCCTTGGGGTGGCGCAGATACGCAGTATTTT.

This clonotype was observed a few times. V usage is TRBV21-1 and J usage is TRBJ2-7; TRBD1 is the table's D call, not checked against the DNA. TRBV21-1 represents a pseudogene. This CDR3 has 17 residues. CDR3 residues: CASSKARDRGLGYEQYF. The CDR3 DNA reads as TGTGCCAGCAGCAAAGCGCGGGACAGGGGATTGGGATACGAGCAGTACTTC.